The source of this T cell receptor beta chain is a study of OX40 agonist ivuxolimab in advanced cancers. Across the study: Partial responses, seen in three patients, involved one hepatocellular carcinoma and two cutaneous melanomas.

The repertoire was sequenced with immunoSEQ multiplex PCR; TCRdb's copy has only in-frame clones and lacks some. The profile shows roughly 38,000 clones, 70% to 85% of them singletons. On this clone itself: Its target is not known.

The cohort excluded patients with autoimmune disease history or systemic immunosuppression. Overall study results and limits: Among the least clonally expanded were partial responders at 0.1-3.0 mg/kg.

The input for sequencing was CD4+ or CD8+ T cells sorted from blood, taken in a trial of the OX40 agonist ivuxolimab. This TCR came from an adult with an advanced solid tumor such as melanoma, head and neck, liver or kidney cancer.

The CDR3 DNA reads TGTGCCACCAGCAGGTGGGACAGGGGGAACACTGAAGCTTTCTTT. Translated: CATSRWDRGNTEAFF. This rearrangement joins TRBV15 to TRBJ1-1; 10 nucleotides agree with TRBD1. Germline CDR1 is LNHNV and CDR2 is YYDKDF (reference sequence). This CDR3 region has 15 residues. V dropped 3 bases and J dropped 1; count of bases not matched to a gene: 2.